These 7 T cell receptor beta chains originate from one sample sequenced in a study of blood T cells in healthy people across ages. A J-beta primer mix and a sample-barcoded 5' primer were used in a second PCR of about 7 to 12 cycles. One entry per CDR3 protein, called by TCRdb with MiXCR from the 5' RACE reads. The sample shows about 680,000 distinct CDR3 sequences, roughly 49% of them seen only once. Sequenced sample: blood. The origin of the receptors is a woman aged 60-75 years in good health.

The chain joins TRBV21-1 to TRBJ1-2; the D segment call TRBD1 is taken from the table without a DNA check. TRBV21-1 is shown as a pseudogene. The CDR3 spans 15 residues. The CDR3 reads CASSSRQGFWYGYTF. The DNA of the CDR3 is TGTGCCAGCAGCTCCCGACAGGGGTTCTGGTATGGCTACACCTTC.

In this sample, this clonotype turned up a few times. The chain carries TRBV29-1 and TRBJ2-1; a possible D gene is TRBD2 (5 bases). The DNA end is a closer match to TRBJ2-7, so the J assignment may be wrong. The CDR3 length is 16 residues. Germline V CDR1 and CDR2: SQVTM, ANQGSEA. The CDR3 spells CSVVSGAGLSYNEQYF. The CDR3 DNA sequence: TGCAGCGTTGTAAGTGGCGCGGGCCTATCCTACAATGAGCAGTACTTC.

The CDR3 reads CASRLGAGTQYF. The CDR3 DNA reads TGTGCCAGCAGATTGGGGGCAGGTACGCAGTATTTT. V gene TRBV12-3 or TRBV12-4 combines with J gene TRBJ2-3, with a tentative D call TRBD1 (6 bases). CDR3 size: 12 residues. Trimming cost V 6 bases and J 8 bases, with 12 bases left between them.

The table lists this clonotype with a few counts. V is TRBV10-3 and J is TRBJ2-7; 7 bases fit TRBD1. CDR1 ENHRY and CDR2 SYGVKD come from the germline V gene. The trim removed 6 bases at V and 3 bases at J, leaving 2 bases unmatched. This CDR3 region has 12 residues. The CDR3 DNA is TGTGCCATCAGCTCAGGGGGCTACGAGCAGTACTTC. Translated: CAISSGGYEQYF.

This clonotype showed up just once. The chain employs TRBV20-1 and TRBJ2-2; unclear D gene. CDR1 is DFQATT, CDR2 SNEGSKA, per germline (reference sequence). The CDR3 is made up of 13 amino acids. Trimming took 4 bases from V and 1 from J, leaving 7 bases between them. The CDR3 DNA reads as TGCAGTGCTAACTTTCGGAACACCGGGGAGCTGTTTTTT. Protein sequence: CSANFRNTGELFF.

The chain couples TRBV12-3 or TRBV12-4 to TRBJ2-3; no firm D call. V lost 3 bases to trimming and J lost 0 bases, with 10 bases between them. The CDR3 runs 15 residues. The DNA for the CDR3 is TGTGCCAGCAGTTTTTACAGCCATAGCACAGATACGCAGTATTTT. Encoded protein: CASSFYSHSTDTQYF.

This chain uses TRBV6-5 with TRBJ2-1; 7 bases agree with TRBD2. J gave up 7 bases and V 5 bases, and 5 bases lay outside the gene matches. CDR3 length equals 13 residues. Germline CDR1 reads MNHEY; CDR2 reads SVGAGI. DNA for the CDR3: TGTGCCAGCAGTCAAGGGACTACGAATGAGCAGTTCTTC. Encoded protein: CASSQGTTNEQFF.